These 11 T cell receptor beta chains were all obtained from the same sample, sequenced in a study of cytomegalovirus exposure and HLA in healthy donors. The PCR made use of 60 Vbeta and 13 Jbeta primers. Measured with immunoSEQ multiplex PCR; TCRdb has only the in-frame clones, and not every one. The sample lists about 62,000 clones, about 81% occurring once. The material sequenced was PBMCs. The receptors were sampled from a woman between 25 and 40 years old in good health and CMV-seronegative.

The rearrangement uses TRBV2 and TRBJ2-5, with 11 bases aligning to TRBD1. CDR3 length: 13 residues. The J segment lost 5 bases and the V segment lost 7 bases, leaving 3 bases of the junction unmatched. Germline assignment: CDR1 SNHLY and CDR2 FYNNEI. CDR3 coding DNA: TGTGCCAGCAACCGGGACAGGGGGGAGACCCAGTACTTC. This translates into CASNRDRGETQYF.

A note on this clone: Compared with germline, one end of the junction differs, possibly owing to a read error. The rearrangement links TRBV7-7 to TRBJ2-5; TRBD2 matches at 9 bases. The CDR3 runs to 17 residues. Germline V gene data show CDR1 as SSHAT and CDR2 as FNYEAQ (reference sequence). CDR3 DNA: TGTGCTAGCAGCTCTAAACCGGGACTAGCCCTCGAAGAGACCCAGTACTTC. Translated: CASSSKPGLALEETQYF.

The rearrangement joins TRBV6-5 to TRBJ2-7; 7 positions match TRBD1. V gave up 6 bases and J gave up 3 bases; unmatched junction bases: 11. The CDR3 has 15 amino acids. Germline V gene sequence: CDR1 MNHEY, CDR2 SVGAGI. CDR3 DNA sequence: TGTGCCAGCAGCCCCCGACAGGGATTTAGCTACGAGCAGTACTTC. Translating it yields CASSPRQGFSYEQYF.

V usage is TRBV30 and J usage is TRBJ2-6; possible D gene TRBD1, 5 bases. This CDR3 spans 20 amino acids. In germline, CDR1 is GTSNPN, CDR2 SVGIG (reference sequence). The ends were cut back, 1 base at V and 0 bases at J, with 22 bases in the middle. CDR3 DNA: TGTGCCTGGAGTGGGGCCCGACAGAGGCACCAAAGCTCTGGGGCCAACGTCCTGACTTTC. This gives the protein CAWSGARQRHQSSGANVLTF.

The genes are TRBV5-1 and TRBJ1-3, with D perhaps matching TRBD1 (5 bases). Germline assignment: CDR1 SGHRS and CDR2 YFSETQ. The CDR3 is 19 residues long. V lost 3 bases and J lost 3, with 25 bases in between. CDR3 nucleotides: TGCGCCAGCAGCTCCCAACCTACGGGGCTCCACGGGGGTGGAAACACCATATATTTT. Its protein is CASSSQPTGLHGGGNTIYF.

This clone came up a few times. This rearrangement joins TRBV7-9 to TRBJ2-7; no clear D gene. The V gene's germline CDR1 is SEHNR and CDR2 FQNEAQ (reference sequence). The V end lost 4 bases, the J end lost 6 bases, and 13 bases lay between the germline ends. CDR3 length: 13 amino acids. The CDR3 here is CASSSSTFGEQYF. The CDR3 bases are TGTGCCAGCAGCTCCTCTACCTTCGGCGAGCAGTACTTC.

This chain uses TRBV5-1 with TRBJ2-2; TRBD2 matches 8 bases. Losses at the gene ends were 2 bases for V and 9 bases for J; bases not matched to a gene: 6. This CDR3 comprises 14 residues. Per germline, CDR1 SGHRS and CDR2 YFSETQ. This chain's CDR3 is CASSLAGEVRELFF. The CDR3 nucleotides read TGCGCCAGCAGCTTAGCGGGAGAGGTGAGGGAGCTGTTTTTT. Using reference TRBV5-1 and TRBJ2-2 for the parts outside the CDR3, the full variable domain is KAGVTQTPRYLIKTRGQQVTLSCSPISGHRSVSWYQQTPGQGLQFLFEYFSETQRNKGNFPGRFSGRQFSNSRSEMNVSTLELGDSALYLCASSLAGEVRELFFGEGSRLTVL.

CDR3 amino acids: CSVEGQGVGTDTQYF. DNA for the CDR3: TGCAGCGTTGAGGGGCAGGGGGTTGGTACAGATACGCAGTATTTT. V gene TRBV29-1 combines with J gene TRBJ2-3, with 7 bases matching TRBD1. This CDR3 comprises 15 residues. Germline assignment: CDR1 SQVTM and CDR2 ANQGSEA. Losses at the gene ends were 3 bases for V and 3 bases for J; bases not matched to a gene: 9.

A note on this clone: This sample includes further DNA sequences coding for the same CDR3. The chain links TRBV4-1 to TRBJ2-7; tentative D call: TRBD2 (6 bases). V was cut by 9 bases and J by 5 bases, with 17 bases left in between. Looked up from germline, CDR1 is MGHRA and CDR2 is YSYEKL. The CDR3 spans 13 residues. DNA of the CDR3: TGCGCCAGTGGACTCGCGGGATCCCACGAGCAGTACTTC. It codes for CASGLAGSHEQYF.

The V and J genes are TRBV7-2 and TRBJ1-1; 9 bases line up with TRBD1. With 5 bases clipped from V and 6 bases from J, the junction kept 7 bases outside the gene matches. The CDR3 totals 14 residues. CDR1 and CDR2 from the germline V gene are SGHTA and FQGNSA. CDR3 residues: CASSKDRGFAEAFF. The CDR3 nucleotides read TGTGCCAGCAGCAAGGACAGGGGATTTGCTGAAGCTTTCTTT.

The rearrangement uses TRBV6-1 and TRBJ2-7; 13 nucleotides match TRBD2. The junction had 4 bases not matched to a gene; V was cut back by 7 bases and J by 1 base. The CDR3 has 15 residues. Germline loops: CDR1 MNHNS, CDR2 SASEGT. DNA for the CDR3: TGTGCCAGCACACCGGGACTAGCGGGATCCTACGAGCAGTACTTC. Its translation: CASTPGLAGSYEQYF.